This T cell receptor beta chain is from a study of CD8 T cells in ankylosing spondylitis. Study observations and caveats: It appeared that ankylosing spondylitis blood was characterized by a TCR beta motif of several highly homologous variants.

This clonotype was counted only a few times. Its specificity is not known. Trimming shortened V by 5 bases and J by 0 bases, and 13 bases separated the two germline ends. The CDR3 is 16 amino acids. Germline-derived CDR1 and CDR2 are SGHVS and FQNEAQ. MiXCR, run by TCRdb on the 5' RACE reads, gives a single entry per CDR3 protein. The table records around 890,000 distinct CDR3 sequences, 12% of them present only once. The rearrangement uses TRBV7-8 and TRBJ2-2; a weak D match, TRBD2 (6 bases). The sequenced sample was blood, either unsorted or a sorted T cell fraction (not recorded which). This TCR derives from a male donor with ankylosing spondylitis. DNA of the CDR3: TGTGCCAGCAGCAGGTCGGGGGAAACGAACACCGGGGAGCTGTTTTTT. As protein: CASSRSGETNTGELFF.